The 2 T cell receptor beta chains listed next were all sequenced from one sample in a study of T cells in Graves' hyperthyroidism and ophthalmopathy. Amplification yielded TCR beta CDR3 regions, with RNA transcripts as the source. RT-PCR in the first round (using the HTBI primer set) targeted the TCR CDR3. TCRdb independently ran MiXCR on the multiplex PCR reads; one entry per CDR3 protein. The table lists approximately 600,000 distinct CDR3 sequences, less than 25% of them singletons, with around a third in the top ten. The specimen was blood. These receptor sequences come from a man aged 30 to 39 with Graves' ophthalmopathy.

The gene calls are TRBV6-1 and TRBJ1-5, with D hard to call. The CDR3 spans 13 residues. V lost 4 bases, J lost 6 bases, and 10 bases lay in between. Germline values: CDR1 MNHNS, CDR2 SASEGT. The CDR3 DNA reads as TGTGCCAGCAGTGGAACAAAGGGTCAGCCCCAGCATTTT. Translation: CASSGTKGQPQHF.

This clonotype was found once. The chain couples TRBV28 to TRBJ1-4, with D possibly being TRBD1 (5 bases). Germline V gene data show CDR1 as MDHEN and CDR2 as SYDVKM. CDR3 length: 15 amino acids. The ends were cut back, 6 bases at V and 8 bases at J, with 19 bases in the middle. The CDR3 here is CASRGQAPDWEKLFF. The DNA of the CDR3 is TGTGCCAGCAGGGGGCAGGCGCCAGACTGGGAAAAACTGTTTTTT.